Listed here are 27 T cell receptor beta chains from one sample, sequenced in a study of cytomegalovirus exposure and HLA in healthy donors. The PCR was carried out with 60 Vbeta primers and 13 Jbeta primers. Using immunoSEQ multiplex PCR, the repertoire was profiled, and TCRdb retains in-frame clones only, with some absent. Found here are hundreds of thousands of clones, just over 75% of them singletons; the top ten hold less than 3.5%. The sequenced material came from PBMCs. The receptors stem from a woman aged 60-75 years in good health and CMV-seropositive.

V is TRBV4-3 and J is TRBJ2-3, with 15 bases matching TRBD2. Germline assignment: CDR1 LGHNA and CDR2 YSLEER. With V trimmed by 0 bases and J by 2 bases, 3 bases remained unmatched. The CDR3 has 18 residues. CDR3 region: CASSQEGLAGGFTDTQYF. The CDR3 DNA reads TGCGCCAGCAGCCAAGAGGGACTAGCGGGGGGTTTCACAGATACGCAGTATTTT.

The rearrangement uses TRBV7-8 and TRBJ1-5, with a possible D match to TRBD1 (5 bases). The germline gives CDR1 SGHVS, CDR2 FQNEAQ. With 3 bases removed from V and 4 bases from J, the gap between germline ends came to 16 bases. This CDR3 contains 16 residues. The CDR3 spells CASSLARQLGNQPQHF. For the CDR3, the DNA is TGTGCCAGCAGCTTGGCCAGACAGTTGGGTAATCAGCCCCAGCATTTT.

The chain joins TRBV13 to TRBJ2-7; 10 nucleotides align to TRBD2. The germline CDR1 and CDR2 sequences are PRHDT and FYEKMQ (reference sequence). The CDR3 is 17 amino acids. V trimming: 6 bases; J trimming: 5 bases; junction bases outside the gene matches: 16. The CDR3 nucleotides read TGTGCCAGCAGGTCCTCTAGCGGGAGTGCGTCGGGCCACGAGCAGTACTTC. Translated: CASRSSSGSASGHEQYF.

The chain joins TRBV19 to TRBJ2-7, with 14 bases aligning to TRBD2. Germline V lookup: CDR1 LNHDA, CDR2 SQIVND (reference sequence). The CDR3 extends over 16 amino acids. V lost 2 bases and J lost 4; bases outside the gene matches: 4. CDR3 sequence (DNA): TGTGCCAGTAGTATACGACTAGCGGGAGGGCATTACGAGCAGTACTTC. Residues: CASSIRLAGGHYEQYF. Full variable domain (remainder filled in from reference TRBV19 and TRBJ2-7): DGGITQSPKYLFRKEGQNVTLSCEQNLNHDAMYWYRQDPGQGLRLIYYSQIVNDFQKGDIAEGYSVSREKKESFPLTVTSAQKNPTAFYLCASSIRLAGGHYEQYFGPGTRLTVT.

This clone was detected only a few times. The V call is TRBV6-5, the J call TRBJ2-7; 9 bases are a match to TRBD2. The V gene end was trimmed by 6 bases and the J gene end by 3 bases; junction bases not matched to a gene: 9. Germline-derived CDR1 and CDR2 are MNHEY and SVGAGI. CDR3 size: 15 residues. The CDR3 protein is CASRRASGDVYEQYF. The CDR3 DNA reads as TGTGCCAGCAGGCGAGCTAGCGGGGACGTCTACGAGCAGTACTTC.

CDR3 amino acids: CSGDRDREAFF. CDR3 DNA sequence: TGCAGCGGCGACCGGGACAGGGAAGCTTTCTTT. This rearrangement joins TRBV29-1 to TRBJ1-1, with 8 bases that match TRBD1. CDR1 is SQVTM and CDR2 is ANQGSEA in the germline V gene. CDR3 length: 11 residues. V shed 7 bases and J 8 bases; nucleotides not matched to a gene: 6.

CDR3 sequence (DNA): TGTGCCACCAAGAAAGGGGGAAGCACTGAAGCTTTCTTT. Its translation: CATKKGGSTEAFF. This chain links TRBV6-1 with TRBJ1-1; tentative D call: TRBD1 (6 bases). The CDR3 spans 13 residues. Germline assignment: CDR1 MNHNS and CDR2 SASEGT. The V gene lost 10 bases and the J gene lost 4 bases, with 16 bases spanning the gap.

This clone has more than one count but fewer than ten. This chain uses TRBV30 with TRBJ1-2; a weak D match, TRBD1 (6 bases). Germline V CDR1 and CDR2: GTSNPN, SVGIG (reference sequence). V was clipped by 0 bases and J by 4 bases, with 12 bases between them. The CDR3 is made up of 14 amino acids. CDR3 sequence: CAWSVLRGSYGYTF. The CDR3 DNA follows: TGTGCCTGGAGTGTACTAAGGGGGAGCTATGGCTACACCTTC.

The V call is TRBV11-3, the J call TRBJ2-7; 10 bases are shared with TRBD1. This CDR3 spans 15 amino acids. Germline CDR1 reads SGHNT; CDR2 reads YENEEA. With V trimmed by 5 bases and J by 5 bases, 9 bases remained unmatched. The CDR3 loop is CASSPWGTGANEQYF. The CDR3 DNA reads as TGTGCCAGCAGCCCCTGGGGGACAGGGGCTAACGAGCAGTACTTC. The variable domain in full, with the rest retrieved from reference TRBV11-3 and TRBJ2-7, is EAGVVQSPRYKIIEKKQPVAFWCNPISGHNTLYWYLQNLGQGPELLIRYENEEAVDDSQLPKDRFSAERLKGVDSTLKIQPAELGDSAVYLCASSPWGTGANEQYFGPGTRLTVT.

This sequence joins TRBV5-1 and TRBJ1-2; D not certain. This CDR3 spans 14 amino acids. Germline CDR1 is SGHRS and CDR2 is YFSETQ. Trimming left V 2 bases short and J 2 bases short, with 10 bases between. CDR3 nucleotide sequence: TGCGCCAGCAGCTTCGAGGGTCGGAACTATGGCTACACCTTC. This sequence encodes CASSFEGRNYGYTF.

The chain uses TRBV12-1 and TRBJ1-3. TRBV12-1 counts as a pseudogene. This CDR3 comprises 17 residues. The DNA for the CDR3 is TGTGCCAGCAGCTTACCCTGGGGAGGGGGGTTCGGAAACACCATATATTTT. Its protein is CASSLPWGGGFGNTIYF.

The V gene is TRBV27, the J gene TRBJ2-7; D not certain. Germline CDR1 MNHEY, CDR2 SMNVEV (reference sequence). The V end was cut by 6 bases, the J end by 0 bases, with 12 bases between. The CDR3 loop spans 14 amino acids. CDR3 residues: CASSRIDTSYEQYF. The CDR3 DNA reads as TGTGCCAGCAGCCGAATAGACACCTCCTACGAGCAGTACTTC.

This clone was detected a few times. The gene calls are TRBV4-2 and TRBJ1-1; D may be TRBD1 (5 bases). Germline V gene data show CDR1 as LGHNA and CDR2 as YNFKEQ. The length of the CDR3 is 15 residues. Trimming shortened V by 2 bases and J by 1 base, and 11 bases separated the two germline ends. The DNA of the CDR3 is TGTGCCAGCAGCCAAAGGACCGGGGGGAACACTGAAGCTTTCTTT. Protein sequence: CASSQRTGGNTEAFF.

The chain recombines TRBV6-1 with TRBJ1-4; D ambiguous. With 4 bases removed from V and 5 bases from J, the gap between germline ends came to 14 bases. Germline V gives CDR1 MNHNS, CDR2 SASEGT. CDR3 size: 15 residues. The CDR3 here is CASSGAEGLNEKLFF. CDR3 sequence (DNA): TGTGCCAGCAGTGGGGCAGAGGGCCTGAATGAAAAACTGTTTTTT.

The genes are TRBV9 and TRBJ2-2, with D perhaps TRBD2 (6 bases). Trimming removed 4 bases from V and 3 bases from J, with 13 bases in between. This CDR3 contains 15 residues. Per germline, CDR1 SGDLS and CDR2 YYNGEE. The CDR3 nucleotides are TGTGCCAGCAGCCCCCGTAGCGGTGACACCGGGGAGCTGTTTTTT. Translating gives CASSPRSGDTGELFF.

V usage is TRBV27 and J usage is TRBJ2-1, with 9 bases matching TRBD2. The V gene's germline CDR1 is MNHEY and CDR2 SMNVEV (reference sequence). V dropped 4 bases and J dropped 6; count of bases not matched to a gene: 7. The CDR3 is 15 residues long. CDR3 in DNA: TGTGCCAGCAGTTCTTGGCTAGCGGGATCCAATGAGCAGTTCTTC. Protein: CASSSWLAGSNEQFF.

V usage is TRBV13 and J usage is TRBJ2-1; 9 bases are a match to TRBD1. The germline V gene encodes CDR1 PRHDT and CDR2 FYEKMQ (reference sequence). The ends lost 1 base at V and 4 bases at J; junction bases unmatched: 2. This CDR3 has 15 amino acids. Here the CDR3 reads CASSLAQGAYNEQFF. The DNA for the CDR3 is TGTGCCAGCAGCTTAGCACAGGGGGCTTACAATGAGCAGTTCTTC.

The V and J genes are TRBV10-2 and TRBJ2-2; TRBD2 aligns across 11 bases. CDR3 size: 18 residues. Germline V gene sequence: CDR1 WSHSY, CDR2 SAAADI. The junction had 8 bases not matched to a gene; V was cut back by 3 bases and J by 2 bases. CDR3 coding DNA: TGCGCCAGCAGTGAATGGGGACTAGCGGAGTATAACACCGGGGAGCTGTTTTTT. It is translated as CASSEWGLAEYNTGELFF.

The chain couples TRBV5-1 to TRBJ2-2; a possible D gene is TRBD2 (5 bases). Trimming took off 0 bases at V and 0 bases at J, with 9 bases between the two ends. The CDR3 length is 16 residues. Germline-derived CDR1 and CDR2 are SGHRS and YFSETQ. DNA for the CDR3: TGCGCCAGCAGCTTGGCCGACTACGCGAACACCGGGGAGCTGTTTTTT. It codes for CASSLADYANTGELFF.

This chain joins TRBV2 and TRBJ1-1; 8 nucleotides agree with TRBD1. CDR3 size: 15 residues. Germline V gene lookup returns CDR1 SNHLY and CDR2 FYNNEI. V was clipped by 5 bases and J by 6 bases; unmatched bases: 11. In nucleotides, the CDR3 is TGTGCCAGCAGTTCTACCTACGGGACAGGCTCTGAAGCTTTCTTT. Its translation is CASSSTYGTGSEAFF.

J is TRBJ2-1 and V is TRBV11-2; 11 bases fit TRBD2. The V gene end was trimmed by 5 bases and the J gene end by 8 bases; junction bases not matched to a gene: 8. The CDR3 length is 15 residues. CDR1 and CDR2 from the germline V gene are SGHAT and FQNNGV. The CDR3: CASSRLAGGQDEQFF. CDR3 DNA: TGTGCCAGCAGCCGCTTAGCGGGAGGGCAGGATGAGCAGTTCTTC.

The chain couples TRBV6-1 to TRBJ1-2, with 9 bases that match TRBD1. The germline V gene encodes CDR1 MNHNS and CDR2 SASEGT. This CDR3 is built from 16 residues. With 3 bases clipped from V and 3 bases from J, the junction kept 8 bases outside the gene matches. The CDR3: CASSEKHDRGDYGYTF. CDR3 DNA: TGTGCCAGCAGTGAGAAGCATGACAGGGGGGACTATGGCTACACCTTC.

This chain joins TRBV5-1 and TRBJ2-5; 9 nucleotides line up with TRBD2. The CDR3 runs 16 residues. V shed 3 bases and J 2 bases; nucleotides not matched to a gene: 8. The germline V gene encodes CDR1 SGHRS and CDR2 YFSETQ. CDR3 coding DNA: TGCGCCAGCAGCTGGGGTGCTAGCGGGACGCAAGAGACCCAGTACTTC. Translation gives CASSWGASGTQETQYF.

The rearrangement links TRBV7-9 to TRBJ1-6; D gene uncertain. Germline V gene sequence: CDR1 SEHNR, CDR2 FQNEAQ (reference sequence). V dropped 0 bases and J dropped 9 bases, with 12 bases sitting between them. This CDR3 contains 15 residues. CDR3 sequence (DNA): TGTGCCAGCAGCTTAGCTGGTAACCTAGGTTCACCCCTCCACTTT. Protein: CASSLAGNLGSPLHF.

The chain couples TRBV2 to TRBJ1-5; D is perhaps TRBD1 (5 bases). Germline values: CDR1 SNHLY, CDR2 FYNNEI. Trimming removed 4 bases from V and 7 bases from J, with 14 bases in between. The CDR3 is 14 residues long. CDR3 loop: CASSGAGGEQPQHF. The CDR3 region has the DNA TGTGCCAGCAGTGGGGCGGGGGGTGAACAGCCCCAGCATTTT.

The CDR3 DNA sequence: TGTGCCAGCAGCGTAGAGACAGGGAGAGAGACCCAGTACTTC. Amino acid sequence: CASSVETGRETQYF. The chain links TRBV9 to TRBJ2-5; 7 bases agree with TRBD1. V trimming: 0 bases; J trimming: 4 bases; junction bases outside the gene matches: 3. Looked up from germline, CDR1 is SGDLS and CDR2 is YYNGEE. This CDR3 spans 14 amino acids.

The chain couples TRBV19 to TRBJ1-4, with 10 positions matching TRBD1. Germline lookup yields CDR1 LNHDA and CDR2 SQIVND (reference sequence). This CDR3 contains 16 residues. Germline trimming cut 8 bases from V and 6 bases from J; bases unmatched to any gene: 12. In nucleotides, the CDR3 is TGTGCCAGTGAGCCCGGGACAGGGGTAGGATATGAAAAACTGTTTTTT. It is translated as CASEPGTGVGYEKLFF.